This T cell receptor beta chain was sequenced in a study of CD8 T cells in ankylosing spondylitis. The ends were cut back, 6 bases at V and 0 bases at J, with 14 bases in the middle. Germline values: CDR1 MNHNS, CDR2 SASEGT. The CDR3 covers 16 residues. Regarding the study as a whole: Some motif variants had been reported before (in reactive arthritis synovial fluid and blood). Clones tied to disease were said to be significantly enriched in matched ankylosing spondylitis synovial fluid.

Generation of TCR beta libraries employed quantitative 5'-RACE incorporating molecular barcodes. TCRdb ran MiXCR on the 5' RACE reads and lists one entry per CDR3 protein. The data hold some 30,000 distinct CDR3 sequences, with 11% to 15% observed a single time. This clonotype was seen only once. The antigen remains unidentified. The genes are TRBV6-1 and TRBJ1-4, with D perhaps TRBD1 (6 bases). Source material: blood. The TCR was taken from a male donor with ankylosing spondylitis or in good health (not recorded which). This chain's CDR3 is CASRLTGSATNEKLFF. CDR3 coding DNA: TGTGCCAGCAGACTCACAGGGTCAGCAACTAATGAAAAACTGTTTTTT.